This T cell receptor (beta chain) was recovered during a study of sequential checkpoint blockade in melanoma. Study details: Maintenance nivolumab came after either treatment sequence.

CDR1 SQVTM and CDR2 ANQGSEA come from the germline V gene. J gave up 2 bases and V 4 bases, and 1 base lay outside the gene matches. The CDR3 covers 13 residues. Assay used: immunoSEQ multiplex PCR; TCRdb lists only in-frame clones, some missing. The sample shows fewer than 15,000 clones, roughly three fifths of them seen only once. Treatment: randomized to nivolumab then ipilimumab (arm A) or the reverse (arm B). None of the patients previously received DNA-damaging chemotherapy. Live CD3+CD8+ CD19− CD56− cells were sorted from PBMCs. The chain couples TRBV29-1 to TRBJ2-3; the match to TRBD2 covers 9 bases. Sample: CD8+ T cells sorted from blood (inferred from file names), taken from a patient given nivolumab and ipilimumab in sequence. This clonotype was obtained from a human donor with melanoma. The CDR3 region has the DNA TGCAGCGTTGCTAGCGGGATCACAGATACGCAGTATTTT. Its translation is CSVASGITDTQYF.